The source of this T cell receptor beta chain is a study of T cell responses to AZD1222 COVID-19 vaccine. Clones were sequenced by immunoSEQ multiplex PCR, and TCRdb holds only the in-frame ones, with some missing. The sample shows 90,000 to 150,000 clones, about 85% of them seen only once. On this clone itself: What it recognizes is unknown.

V gave up 6 bases and J gave up 3 bases, with 14 bases separating them. Germline V lookup: CDR1 MNHEY, CDR2 SVGAGI. The CDR3 consists of 14 residues. Notes on the study in general: Donor demographics were predominantly white British with a female majority; clonal diversity may be underestimated. Spike-specific TCRs gained breadth and depth after people received two AZD1222 doses.

The chain uses TRBV6-5 and TRBJ1-1; D unclear. Sequencing used peripheral blood, obtained on day 0 of AZD1222 vaccination. The clonotype comes from an adult in good health. CDR3 region: CASSLLGGDTEAFF. CDR3 bases: TGTGCCAGCAGCTTACTTGGCGGTGACACTGAAGCTTTCTTT.